This T cell receptor beta chain was recorded in a study of PD-1 blockade in classical Hodgkin lymphoma. Study as a whole: A 3 mg/kg intravenous dose of nivolumab was received by patients every 2 weeks.

The sample's time point: cycle 4 day 1 (C4D1), after more than five weeks of nivolumab. In every patient, relapse followed autologous stem cell transplantation, while exposure to brentuximab vedotin differed. The best responses consisted of complete response, partial response or progressive disease. Germline V gene data show CDR1 as SNHLY and CDR2 as FYNNEI. CDR3 length: 13 residues. Trimming stripped 7 bases from V and 6 bases from J, with 16 bases between. Study-level findings and limits: It was reported that newly diagnosed patients had less baseline TCR diversity than healthy donors.

The repertoire was sequenced with immunoSEQ multiplex PCR; TCRdb's copy has only in-frame clones and lacks some. The sample includes some 17,000 clones, about 65% of them seen just once. A note on this clone: Its antigen remains unknown.

Sequenced material: peripheral blood mononuclear cells (PBMCs), taken before the fourth cycle of nivolumab. The chain has TRBV2 and TRBJ2-7; the D call may be TRBD1 or TRBD2 (5 bases each). This TCR derives from a human donor with classical Hodgkin lymphoma. The CDR3 nucleotides read TGTGCCAGCACTTCTCCCGGGGCCCTCGAGCAGTACTTC. Its translation: CASTSPGALEQYF.